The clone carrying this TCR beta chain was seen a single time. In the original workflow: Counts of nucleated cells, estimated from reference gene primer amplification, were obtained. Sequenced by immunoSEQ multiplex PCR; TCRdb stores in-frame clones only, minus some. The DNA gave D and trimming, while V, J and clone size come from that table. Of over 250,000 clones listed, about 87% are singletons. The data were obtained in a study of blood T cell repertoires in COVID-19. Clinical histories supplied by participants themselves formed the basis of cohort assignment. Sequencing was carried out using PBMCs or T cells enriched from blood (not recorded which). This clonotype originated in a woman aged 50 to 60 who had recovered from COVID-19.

The CDR3 region is CASTLTGGADTQYF. The CDR3, as DNA: TGCGCCAGCACTCTGACAGGGGGCGCCGATACGCAGTATTTT. The genes are TRBV5-1 and TRBJ2-3; 10 bases align to TRBD1. Trimming cost V 6 bases and J 6 bases; bases outside gene matches: 7. CDR3 length equals 14 residues. The germline gives CDR1 SGHRS, CDR2 YFSETQ. The whole variable domain, remainder taken from reference TRBV5-1 and TRBJ2-3, is KAGVTQTPRYLIKTRGQQVTLSCSPISGHRSVSWYQQTPGQGLQFLFEYFSETQRNKGNFPGRFSGRQFSNSRSEMNVSTLELGDSALYLCASTLTGGADTQYFGPGTRLTVL.